Presented here are 31 T cell receptor beta chains from one specimen sequenced in a study of vaccination and CD4 T cells after COVID-19. Researchers used the Oncomine TCR Beta short-read assay to sequence DNA from cultured CD4+ T cells. TCRdb called the PCR reads again in MiXCR, with one record for every CDR3 protein. The sample lists about 13,000 distinct CDR3 sequences, 50% to 60% seen once, with about 18% in the top ten. Their cognate antigens are unknown. Treatment: approximately 11-day PBMC culture with coronavirus spike peptide pools or control peptides (ViraFEST assay). The material sequenced was cultured CD4+ T cells from blood, taken after SARS-CoV-2 vaccination. The receptors stem from a human donor with COVID-19.

The chain recombines TRBV23-1 with TRBJ2-5; 10 positions match TRBD1. TRBV23-1 is sorted into the ORF group, with uncertain function. With 2 bases clipped from V and 3 bases from J, the junction kept 6 bases outside the gene matches. CDR3 length: 16 residues. CDR3 nucleotides: TGCGCCAGCAGTCAACCCAGGACAGGGGGAGAAGAGACCCAGTACTTC. It is translated as CASSQPRTGGEETQYF.

The chain combines TRBV5-4 with TRBJ2-7; 10 bases map to TRBD2. J gave up 4 bases and V 4 bases, and 8 bases lay outside the gene matches. The CDR3 is made up of 15 amino acids. Germline loops: CDR1 SGHNT, CDR2 YYREEE (reference sequence). The CDR3 loop is CASSLGVAGGYEQYF. For the CDR3, the DNA is TGTGCCAGCAGCCTCGGGGTAGCGGGGGGATACGAGCAGTACTTC.

This clonotype was seen a handful of times. The genes are TRBV15 and TRBJ2-1; D unclear. V lost 0 bases and J 8 bases, leaving 23 bases between the germline ends. CDR3 length equals 18 residues. CDR1 and CDR2 (germline): LNHNV, YYDKDF (reference sequence). The CDR3 DNA is TGTGCCACCAGCAGAGATCGGGTACCCTCGGTTTTAACGTATGAGCAGTTCTTC. Translated: CATSRDRVPSVLTYEQFF.

The chain recombines TRBV5-4 with TRBJ2-5, with D unresolved. V was shortened by 9 bases and J by 5 bases, with 20 bases between the two germline ends. Germline V gene sequence: CDR1 SGHNT, CDR2 YYREEE (reference sequence). The CDR3 is 14 amino acids. CDR3 bases: TGTGCCATGCTGTTCCAGCCTTCCCTGGAGACCCAGTACTTC. Translation: CAMLFQPSLETQYF.

Notes on this clonotype: Compared with germline, one end of the junction differs, possibly owing to a read error. V and J are TRBV7-9 and TRBJ1-6; 7 bases line up with TRBD1. Germline-derived CDR1 and CDR2 are SEHNR and FQNEAQ (reference sequence). The length of the CDR3 is 14 residues. CDR3: CASSPGGFNSPLHF. The CDR3 DNA reads TGCGCCAGCAGCCCAGGGGGTTTTAATTCACCCCTCCACTTT.

The genes are TRBV6-2 or TRBV6-3 and TRBJ2-4; a possible D gene is TRBD2 (6 bases). Trimming left V 6 bases short and J 2 bases short, with 23 bases between. Germline-derived CDR1 and CDR2 are MNHEY and SVGEGT. This CDR3 is 18 amino acids long. As DNA, the CDR3 is TGTGCCAGCAGGGATAATACCGGGACTTGGAGTTCCAAAAACATTCAGTACTTC. The encoded protein is CASRDNTGTWSSKNIQYF.

The rearrangement joins TRBV28 to TRBJ1-1; tentatively, D is TRBD1 (6 bases). The CDR3 sequence is 17 residues long. Germline V lookup: CDR1 MDHEN, CDR2 SYDVKM. V lost 6 bases, J lost 1 base, and 21 bases lay in between. Here the CDR3 reads CASRPPARGGGNTEAFF. CDR3 nucleotide sequence: TGTGCCAGCAGACCTCCGGCTCGAGGGGGGGGGAACACTGAAGCTTTCTTT. The variable domain in full, with the rest retrieved from reference TRBV28 and TRBJ1-1, is DVKVTQSSRYLVKRTGEKVFLECVQDMDHENMFWYRQDPGLGLRLIYFSYDVKMKEKGDIPEGYSVSREKKERFSLILESASTNQTSMYLCASRPPARGGGNTEAFFGQGTRLTVV.

This clonotype was recorded once. The chain uses TRBV6-1 and TRBJ2-1; possible D gene TRBD1, 5 bases. Germline V gives CDR1 MNHNS, CDR2 SASEGT. The CDR3 runs 18 residues. With 5 bases removed from V and 0 bases from J, the gap between germline ends came to 20 bases. The CDR3 DNA sequence: TGTGCCAGCAGTAGAAGGGTTGGGGCTATTAGCTCCTACAATGAGCAGTTCTTC. Encoded protein: CASSRRVGAISSYNEQFF.

In its sample, this clonotype was seen once. The chain couples TRBV6-5 to TRBJ2-2; maybe TRBD1 (5 bases). V was pared by 2 bases and J by 6 bases, with 13 bases between. This CDR3 region has 15 residues. Germline values: CDR1 MNHEY, CDR2 SVGAGI. CDR3 bases: TGTGCCAGCAGTTACCAGGGTTTATCGGCCGGGGAGCTGTTTTTT. It specifies CASSYQGLSAGELFF.

The chain joins TRBV7-9 to TRBJ1-1; D is perhaps TRBD1 (5 bases). Germline-derived CDR1 and CDR2 are SEHNR and FQNEAQ (reference sequence). This CDR3 is 14 amino acids long. Trimming pared 0 bases from V and 10 bases from J, leaving 15 bases between. The CDR3 sequence: CASSLAGVTEAAFF. In nucleotides, the CDR3 is TGTGCCAGCAGCTTAGCAGGGGTAACAGAAGCAGCTTTCTTT.

A few counts support this clonotype. This chain connects TRBV6-1 to TRBJ1-1; TRBD1 might be the D (6 bases). The germline V gene encodes CDR1 MNHNS and CDR2 SASEGT. The CDR3 spans 14 residues. Trimming left V 8 bases short and J 4 bases short, with 17 bases between. CDR3 in amino acids: CASGERGRPTEAFF. The DNA for the CDR3 is TGTGCCAGCGGCGAGCGGGGGCGGCCCACTGAAGCTTTCTTT.

This clonotype has just one count. The junction differs from germline at one of its ends, possibly a read error. V gene TRBV20-1 combines with J gene TRBJ2-1, with D possibly being TRBD2 (5 bases). Looked up from germline, CDR1 is DFQATT and CDR2 is SNEGSKA (reference sequence). CDR3 length equals 13 residues. The CDR3 bases are TGCGGTGCTAGGCCCCGACTATACAATGAGCAGTTCTTC. Its protein product is CGARPRLYNEQFF.

In this sample, this clonotype turned up a few times. The chain is built from TRBV11-3 and TRBJ1-1; no definite D call. Looked up from germline, CDR1 is SGHNT and CDR2 is YENEEA. The CDR3 runs 14 residues. V was pared by 0 bases and J by 1 base, with 6 bases between. CDR3 nucleotides: TGTGCCAGCAGCTTAGATCTGGGGAACACTGAAGCTTTCTTT. It is translated as CASSLDLGNTEAFF.

The chain links TRBV2 to TRBJ2-5; 8 bases line up with TRBD1. The junction had 5 bases not matched to a gene; V was cut back by 7 bases and J by 1 base. The CDR3 has 14 amino acids. Germline V gene data show CDR1 as SNHLY and CDR2 as FYNNEI. In DNA form, the CDR3 reads TGTGCCAGCACCGGAGGACAGGGCCAAGAGACCCAGTACTTC. Translating it yields CASTGGQGQETQYF.

This chain joins TRBV10-1 and TRBJ2-5; tentative D call: TRBD2 (5 bases). This CDR3 is built from 13 residues. Looked up from germline, CDR1 is WNHNN and CDR2 is SYGVQD (reference sequence). Trimming removed 2 bases at V and 7 bases at J, with 11 bases between. The CDR3 here is CASSEMRVGTQYF. The CDR3 nucleotides are TGCGCCAGCAGTGAGATGCGGGTAGGGACCCAGTACTTC.

The chain links TRBV7-2 to TRBJ1-5; no firm D call. The CDR3 spans 15 residues. V dropped 0 bases and J dropped 4 bases, with 10 bases sitting between them. Germline lookup yields CDR1 SGHTA and CDR2 FQGNSA. The CDR3 sequence is CASSLAGIGNQPQHF. As DNA, the CDR3 is TGTGCCAGCAGCTTAGCCGGGATTGGGAATCAGCCCCAGCATTTT.

The chain recombines TRBV7-3 with TRBJ2-1; 8 nucleotides agree with TRBD2. The CDR3 totals 15 residues. Germline-derived CDR1 and CDR2 are SGHTA and FQGTGA. After removal of 3 bases from V and 10 bases from J, the junction contained 11 bases not matched to a gene. CDR3 DNA sequence: TGTGCCAGCAGCTTGGTACGGGGGGGCAGAGCAGAGCAGTTCTTC. Residues: CASSLVRGGRAEQFF.

This clonotype has a handful of counts. The V and J genes are TRBV20-1 and TRBJ2-6; D may match TRBD1 or TRBD2 (5 bases each). Trimming shortened V by 3 bases and J by 0 bases, and 15 bases separated the two germline ends. The CDR3 length is 17 residues. The germline V gene encodes CDR1 DFQATT and CDR2 SNEGSKA (reference sequence). CDR3 DNA sequence: TGCAGTGCTAGTCCCGGGACCTTCAGCTCTGGGGCCAACGTCCTGACTTTC. Amino acids: CSASPGTFSSGANVLTF.

The rearrangement links TRBV7-2 to TRBJ2-7; 7 bases line up with TRBD2. The V and J ends lost 4 bases and 2 bases, in that order; junction bases with no gene match: 5. Germline loops: CDR1 SGHTA, CDR2 FQGNSA. The CDR3 extends over 14 amino acids. CDR3 protein: CASSSLAGPYEQYF. The CDR3, as DNA: TGTGCCAGCAGCTCGTTAGCGGGTCCCTACGAGCAGTACTTC.

This chain joins TRBV27 and TRBJ1-5; D unclear. This CDR3 comprises 15 residues. The germline gives CDR1 MNHEY, CDR2 SMNVEV (reference sequence). V lost 6 bases to trimming and J lost 5 bases, with 17 bases between them. The CDR3: CASSRGRGGDQPQHF. CDR3 nucleotide sequence: TGTGCCAGCAGCCGCGGACGGGGTGGCGATCAGCCCCAGCATTTT.

In its sample, this clonotype was seen a few times. The chain combines TRBV20-1 with TRBJ2-3; 7 bases agree with TRBD2. Germline V gene data show CDR1 as DFQATT and CDR2 as SNEGSKA (reference sequence). V dropped 3 bases and J dropped 6; count of bases not matched to a gene: 3. The CDR3 extends over 12 amino acids. The CDR3 region is CSARGTMDTQYF. For the CDR3, the DNA is TGCAGTGCTAGGGGGACTATGGATACGCAGTATTTT.

V is TRBV20-1 and J is TRBJ2-7; 9 positions match TRBD1. Germline values: CDR1 DFQATT, CDR2 SNEGSKA (reference sequence). The junction had 2 bases not matched to a gene; V was cut back by 1 base and J by 4 bases. The CDR3 totals 13 residues. As DNA, the CDR3 is TGCAGTGCTAGAGCGGGACAGGGATACGAGCAGTACTTC. Translating it yields CSARAGQGYEQYF.

The chain links TRBV6-1 to TRBJ2-7; D unresolved. The ends were cut back, 6 bases at V and 0 bases at J, with 12 bases in the middle. The CDR3 covers 14 residues. CDR1 MNHNS and CDR2 SASEGT come from the germline V gene. This chain's CDR3 is CASRRTDTSYEQYF. CDR3 in DNA: TGTGCCAGCAGGCGAACCGATACCTCCTACGAGCAGTACTTC.

The chain combines TRBV15 with TRBJ2-3; D possibly uses TRBD1 or TRBD2 (5 bases each). Between the trimmed V and J ends, which lost 10 bases and 3 bases, there was a span of 20 bases. The CDR3 contains 15 residues. In germline, CDR1 is LNHNV, CDR2 YYDKDF (reference sequence). The CDR3 sequence is CAISIQAGSTDTQYF. The CDR3 DNA is TGTGCCATCTCGATACAGGCGGGTTCGACAGATACGCAGTATTTT.

This chain uses TRBV5-4 with TRBJ1-1, with a possible D match to TRBD1 (5 bases). Germline V gives CDR1 SGHNT, CDR2 YYREEE (reference sequence). Deletions cut 4 bases from V and 1 base from J, with 14 bases between. The CDR3 totals 15 residues. The CDR3 sequence is CASSLTGTANTEAFF. The CDR3 nucleotides read TGTGCCAGCAGCCTAACCGGGACGGCGAACACTGAAGCTTTCTTT.

The chain combines TRBV6-1 with TRBJ1-4; D gene ambiguous. Germline assignment: CDR1 MNHNS and CDR2 SASEGT. The CDR3 is 14 amino acids. V was trimmed by 7 bases and J by 13 bases, leaving 22 bases between them. For the CDR3, the DNA is TGTGCCAGCAACGATCACGGAGATCGCGATGGACTGTTTTTT. As protein: CASNDHGDRDGLFF.

The V gene is TRBV12-3 or TRBV12-4, the J gene TRBJ1-6, with a tentative D call TRBD1 (6 bases). CDR3 size: 15 residues. V gave up 4 bases and J gave up 8 bases, with 15 bases separating them. CDR3 coding DNA: TGTGCCAGCAGTTCACGGACAGCTCGGCATTCACCCCTCCACTTT. It yields the protein CASSSRTARHSPLHF.

A single count supports this clonotype. This chain connects TRBV12-3 or TRBV12-4 to TRBJ1-5, with D maybe TRBD1 (5 bases). This CDR3 comprises 16 residues. V was trimmed by 6 bases and J by 4 bases, leaving 19 bases between them. The CDR3 is CASSPHLGGGNQPQHF. The CDR3 coding sequence is TGTGCCAGCAGCCCTCATTTGGGGGGGGGGAATCAGCCCCAGCATTTT.

This clonotype showed up just a few times. The gene calls are TRBV7-2 and TRBJ2-3; tentatively, D is TRBD1 (6 bases). From germline, CDR1 is SGHTA and CDR2 FQGNSA. The CDR3 loop spans 14 amino acids. The V end lost 0 bases, the J end lost 4 bases, and 8 bases lay between the germline ends. CDR3 sequence reads: CASSLAPGADTQYF. CDR3 coding DNA: TGTGCCAGCAGCTTAGCACCAGGGGCAGATACGCAGTATTTT.

This clonotype occurred once. The V call is TRBV4-2, the J call TRBJ2-1; 11 positions agree with TRBD2. The V and J ends lost 1 base and 6 bases, in that order; junction bases with no gene match: 2. Germline V gene data show CDR1 as LGHNA and CDR2 as YNFKEQ. This CDR3 spans 15 amino acids. CDR3 sequence (DNA): TGTGCCAGCAGCCAAGTACTAGCGGGGGCCAATGAGCAGTTCTTC. It is translated as CASSQVLAGANEQFF.

V usage is TRBV18 and J usage is TRBJ1-5; no clear D gene. Germline CDR1 and CDR2: KGHSH and LQKENI. This CDR3 spans 12 amino acids. V was clipped by 0 bases and J by 9 bases, with 6 bases between them. In DNA, the CDR3 is TGTGCCAGCTCACCACCGGGAATGCCCCAGCATTTT. Translated, it gives CASSPPGMPQHF.